These 2 T cell receptor beta chains originate from one sample sequenced in a study of regulatory T cells in long-lasting Graves disease. Time point defined: newly diagnosed GD, antithyroid drugs for less than 3 months. Construction of the TCR library relied on RNA isolated from PBMCs. Through Arm-PCR of CDR3 regions and iRepertoire HTBI primers, TCR beta libraries were built. TCRdb itself ran the multiplex PCR reads through MiXCR, one entry per CDR3 protein. The sample shows 250,000 to 300,000 distinct CDR3 sequences, 15% to 20% of them seen only once. This same sample was also taken into another study, of T cells in Graves' hyperthyroidism and ophthalmopathy.

The sequences come from peripheral blood mononuclear cells (PBMCs), collected at new diagnosis, from a patient treated with antithyroid drugs. These receptors were collected from a woman in her twenties or thirties with Graves disease.

This clonotype was counted a few times. The V call is TRBV19, the J call TRBJ1-2, with a possible D match to TRBD1 (6 bases). This CDR3 is built from 14 residues. Germline V gives CDR1 LNHDA, CDR2 SQIVND (reference sequence). The V gene lost 1 base and the J gene lost 2 bases, with 8 bases spanning the gap. In DNA form, the CDR3 reads TGTGCCAGTAGTATAGTGGACAGCAACTATGGCTACACCTTC. Translating gives CASSIVDSNYGYTF. The whole variable domain, remainder taken from reference TRBV19 and TRBJ1-2, is DGGITQSPKYLFRKEGQNVTLSCEQNLNHDAMYWYRQDPGQGLRLIYYSQIVNDFQKGDIAEGYSVSREKKESFPLTVTSAQKNPTAFYLCASSIVDSNYGYTFGSGTRLTVV.

This clonotype was counted at least ten times. The gene calls are TRBV15 and TRBJ2-5; 7 bases match TRBD2. This CDR3 has 16 amino acids. J lost 4 bases, V lost 3 bases, and 11 bases had no gene match. Germline V lookup: CDR1 LNHNV, CDR2 YYDKDF (reference sequence). The chain's CDR3 is CATSRTLWASGETQYF. The CDR3 region has the DNA TGTGCCACCAGCAGGACCCTCTGGGCTAGCGGAGAGACCCAGTACTTC.